This is a list of T cell receptor beta chains from one sample in a study of T cell responses to AZD1222 COVID-19 vaccine. Measured with immunoSEQ multiplex PCR; TCRdb has only the in-frame clones, and not every one. The sample contains 90,000 to 120,000 clones, more than 70% of which appear only once. The sequencing used peripheral blood, collected on day 0 of AZD1222 vaccination. Every receptor here comes from an adult in good health. Each CDR3 is given with its conserved first and last residue. The order of the fields is clone size, V gene, CDR3 protein. Only part of the rows carry a size: once, few, many, or a class if the clone is expanded.

>NA|TRBV30
CASGLAGADTQYF
>NA|TRBV7-9
CASSLIRDTPKETQYF
>NA|TRBV28
CASSLQGNYTF
>NA|TRBV6-5
CASTRQGVGDTEAFF
>NA|TRBV29-1
CSVIRGRGVENSPLHF
>once|TRBV5-1
CASSYTANTEAFF
>NA|TRBV4-3
CASSHASGLAGGGELFF
>NA|TRBV4-2
CASSQAGQVGSPLHF
>NA|TRBV5-1
CASSIAGGVPNEQFF
>NA|TRBV3-1/TRBV3-2
CASSQDRPPNQPQHF